This T cell receptor (beta chain) is from a study of OX40 agonist ivuxolimab in advanced cancers. Here immunoSEQ multiplex PCR was the method, and the copy in TCRdb shows in-frame clones only, minus some. The sample lists 69,000 or so clones; over 75% were seen once. The count of this clone is one. In germline, CDR1 is SGHVS, CDR2 FQNEAQ. CDR3 length equals 14 residues. After removal of 5 bases from V and 8 bases from J, the junction contained 9 bases not matched to a gene. The material was CD4+ or CD8+ T cells sorted from blood, obtained in a trial of the OX40 agonist ivuxolimab. This TCR was recovered from an adult with an advanced solid tumor such as melanoma, head and neck, liver or kidney cancer. V usage is TRBV7-8 and J usage is TRBJ1-2; 9 bases fit TRBD1. CDR3 bases: TGTGCCAGCAGCCCACTTGGACAGGGGAGCGGCTACACCTTC. This gives the protein CASSPLGQGSGYTF.